This TCR beta chain is drawn from a study of CD8+ T cells in alopecia areata. The CDR3 sequence is 15 residues long. Germline assignment: CDR1 ENHRY and CDR2 SYGVKD. V dropped 5 bases and J dropped 6 bases, with 16 bases sitting between them. Peripheral blood samples and lesional scalp punch biopsies were obtained from alopecia areata patients. RNA extraction was followed by reverse transcription into cDNA, which acted as the sequencing template. Assay: immunoSEQ multiplex PCR; the TCRdb copy retains only in-frame clones and omits some. The sample yields about 15,000 clones, more than 50% seen once. This receptor was identified in a human donor with alopecia areata. The chain combines TRBV10-3 with TRBJ2-2; D remains ambiguous. What was sequenced was skin. For the CDR3, the DNA is TGTGCCATCAGTTCGGGCCCCGAAAAGTCCGGGGAGCTGTTTTTT. This translates into CAISSGPEKSGELFF.